This paragraph reports one T cell receptor (beta chain). A second PCR of roughly 6 to 12 cycles used a sample-barcoded 5' primer and a J-beta primer mix. TCRdb ran MiXCR on the 5' RACE reads and lists one entry per CDR3 protein. The table includes approximately 1.5 million distinct CDR3 sequences, about 32% detected once. This sample was taken from a study of blood T cells in healthy people across ages. V was pared by 6 bases and J by 3 bases, with 12 bases between. Germline V gene data show CDR1 as DFQATT and CDR2 as SNEGSKA (reference sequence). The CDR3 sequence is 12 residues long. This chain uses TRBV20-1 with TRBJ2-7; D perhaps matches TRBD2 (6 bases). The sequenced material came from blood. The receptor was derived from a woman in her 30s in good health. The CDR3 coding sequence is TGCAGTGCCCGACTAGTGGGCTACGAGCAGTACTTC. It codes for CSARLVGYEQYF.